The clone carrying this T cell receptor beta chain occurred a few times. What it binds is not known. TCRdb redid the calling of the RT-PCR reads with MiXCR, one entry per CDR3 protein. The sample shows about 520,000 distinct CDR3 sequences, around 25% of them seen only once. Trimming stripped 2 bases from V and 3 bases from J, with 19 bases between. This CDR3 comprises 16 residues. CDR1 and CDR2 from the germline V gene are DFQATT and SNEGSKA (reference sequence). These data are taken from a study of response to subunit inactivated influenza vaccine. Whole-study results and caveats: Each seasonal flu vaccination may recruit only limited new T cells, authors suggested.

The rearrangement joins TRBV20-1 to TRBJ2-5; TRBD1 is a possible D gene (6 bases). The material sequenced was CD4+ T cells sorted from PBMCs, taken around 5 days after vaccination. The TCR was taken from a middle-aged man who received an inactivated influenza vaccine. The CDR3 protein is CSARYGQLLLKETQYF. The CDR3 DNA is TGCAGTGCTAGATACGGACAGTTACTCTTAAAAGAGACCCAGTACTTC.